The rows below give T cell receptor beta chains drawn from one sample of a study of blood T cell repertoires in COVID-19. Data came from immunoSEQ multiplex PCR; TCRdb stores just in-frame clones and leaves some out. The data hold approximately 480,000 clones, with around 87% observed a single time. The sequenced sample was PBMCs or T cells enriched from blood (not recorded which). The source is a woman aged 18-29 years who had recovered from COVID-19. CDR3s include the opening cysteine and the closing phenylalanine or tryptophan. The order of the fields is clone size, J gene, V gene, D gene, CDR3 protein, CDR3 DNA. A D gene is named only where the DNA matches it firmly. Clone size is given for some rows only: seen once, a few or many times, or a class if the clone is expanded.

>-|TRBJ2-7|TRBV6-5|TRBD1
CASSMYRGSSYEQYF
TGTGCCAGCAGCATGTACAGGGGTAGCTCCTACGAGCAGTACTTC
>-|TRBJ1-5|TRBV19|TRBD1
CASQPGDSRDSNQPQHF
TGTGCCAGCCAACCCGGGGACAGTCGAGATAGCAATCAGCCCCAGCATTTT
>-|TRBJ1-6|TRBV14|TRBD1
CASSHGTWDSSSPLHF
TGTGCCAGCAGCCATGGGACCTGGGACAGTTCTTCACCCCTCCACTTT
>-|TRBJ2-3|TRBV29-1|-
CSWGEDTQYF
TGCAGCTGGGGGGAAGATACGCAGTATTTT
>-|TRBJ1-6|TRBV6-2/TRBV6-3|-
CASSYYGTSNSPLHF
TGTGCCAGCAGTTACTACGGGACAAGTAATTCACCCCTCCACTTT
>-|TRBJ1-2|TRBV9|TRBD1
CASSAPWTGKNYGYTF
TGTGCCAGCAGCGCGCCATGGACAGGGAAAAACTATGGCTACACCTTC
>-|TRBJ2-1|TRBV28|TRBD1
CASRGDRESISEQFF
TGTGCCAGCAGGGGGGACAGGGAGAGTATAAGTGAGCAGTTCTTC
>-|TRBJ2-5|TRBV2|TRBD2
CASSPRPSGGETQYF
TGTGCCAGCAGTCCCCGGCCTAGCGGGGGTGAGACCCAGTACTTC
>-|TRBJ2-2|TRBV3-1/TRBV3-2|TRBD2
CASSHYIAGGRPHTGELFF
TGTGCCAGCAGCCATTATATAGCGGGGGGGCGCCCCCATACAGGGGAGCTGTTTTTT
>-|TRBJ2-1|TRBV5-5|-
CASSPSQGWDEQFF
TGTGCCAGCAGCCCCTCCCAGGGCTGGGATGAGCAGTTCTTC
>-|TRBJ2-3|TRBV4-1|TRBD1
CASSLTILPRDSPPLRTDTQYF
TGCGCCAGCAGCCTGACCATCTTGCCCAGGGACAGCCCTCCATTGCGCACAGATACGCAGTATTTT
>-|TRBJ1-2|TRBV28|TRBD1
CASSFLLDRVYGYTF
TGTGCCAGCAGTTTTTTACTGGACAGGGTATATGGCTACACCTTC
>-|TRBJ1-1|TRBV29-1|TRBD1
CSVGETGDGGEAFF
TGCAGCGTTGGGGAGACAGGGGATGGAGGTGAAGCTTTCTTT
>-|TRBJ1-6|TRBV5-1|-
CASTQGNYNSPLHF
TGCGCCAGTACCCAGGGGAATTATAATTCACCCCTCCACTTT
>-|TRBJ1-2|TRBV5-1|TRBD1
CASSGPDRENGYTF
TGCGCCAGCAGCGGCCCTGACAGGGAAAATGGCTACACCTTC
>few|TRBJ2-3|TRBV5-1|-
CASRRGHESDTQYF
TGCGCCAGCAGACGAGGGCACGAGTCCGATACGCAGTATTTT
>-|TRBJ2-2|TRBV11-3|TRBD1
CASSLGGRTGDAGELFF
TGTGCCAGCAGCTTAGGAGGTCGGACAGGGGATGCCGGGGAGCTGTTTTTT
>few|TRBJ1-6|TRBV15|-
CATSRQGNSPLHF
TGTGCCACCAGCAGACAGGGAAACTCACCCCTCCACTTT
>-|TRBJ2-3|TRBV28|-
CASRLQEQKYF
TGTGCCAGCAGATTACAGGAACAGAAGTATTTT
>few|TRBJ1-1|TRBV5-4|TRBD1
CASSLTAGQGLSHTEAFF
TGTGCCAGCAGCTTAACCGCGGGACAGGGTCTATCCCACACTGAAGCTTTCTTT
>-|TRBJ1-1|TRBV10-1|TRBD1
CASSENRDRGGVGTEAFF
TGCGCCAGCAGTGAGAACCGGGACAGGGGAGGGGTGGGCACTGAAGCTTTCTTT
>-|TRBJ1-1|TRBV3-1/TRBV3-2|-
CASSQHSGKTFF
TGTGCCAGCAGCCAACATTCAGGGAAAACTTTCTTT
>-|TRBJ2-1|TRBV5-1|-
CASSLVPGTSYNEQFF
TGCGCCAGCAGCTTGGTCCCAGGAACTTCCTACAATGAGCAGTTCTTC
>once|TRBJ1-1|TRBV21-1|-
CASSKTKDSHTEAFF
TGTGCCAGCAGCAAAACTAAGGACAGCCACACTGAAGCTTTCTTT
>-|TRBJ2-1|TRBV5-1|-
CASSFGGWRFGSYNEQFF
TGCGCCAGCAGCTTCGGCGGCTGGAGATTCGGTTCCTACAATGAGCAGTTCTTC
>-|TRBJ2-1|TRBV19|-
CASSIYISRGSSYNEQFF
TGTGCCAGTAGTATCTACATATCACGGGGGAGCTCCTACAATGAGCAGTTCTTC
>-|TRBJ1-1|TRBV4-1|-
CASSQAEGAEAFF
TGCGCCAGCAGCCAAGCGGAGGGTGCTGAAGCTTTCTTT
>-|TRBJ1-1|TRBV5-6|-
CASSFQVTEAFF
TGTGCCAGCAGCTTTCAGGTCACTGAAGCTTTCTTT
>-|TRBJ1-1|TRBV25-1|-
CASSEYGMRAAEAFF
TGTGCCAGCAGTGAATATGGAATGCGGGCGGCGGAAGCTTTCTTT
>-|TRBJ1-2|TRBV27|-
CASSEGYGYTF
TGTGCCAGCAGCGAGGGTTATGGCTACACCTTC
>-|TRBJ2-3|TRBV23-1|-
CASSHSARPAGDF
TGCGCCAGCAGTCACTCAGCGCGGCCCGCTGGCGATTTT
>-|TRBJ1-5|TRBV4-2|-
CASSQDVQGGQPQHF
TGTGCCAGCAGCCAAGATGTCCAGGGAGGGCAGCCCCAGCATTTT
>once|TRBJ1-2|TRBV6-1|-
CASSETTGIDGYTF
TGTGCCAGCAGTGAAACTACAGGGATAGATGGCTACACCTTC
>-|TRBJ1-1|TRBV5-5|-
CASSFGPEGLRGYTEAFF
TGTGCCAGCAGCTTTGGTCCCGAGGGACTTCGAGGGTACACTGAAGCTTTCTTT
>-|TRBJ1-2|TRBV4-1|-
CASSLNRDTNNYGYTF
TGCGCCAGCAGCTTAAACCGGGACACAAATAACTATGGCTACACCTTC
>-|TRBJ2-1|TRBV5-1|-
CASAPSSYNEQFF
TGCGCCAGCGCCCCGAGCTCCTACAATGAGCAGTTCTTC
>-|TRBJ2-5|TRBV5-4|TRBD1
CASSQKKDREAETQYF
TGTGCCAGCAGCCAAAAGAAGGACAGGGAGGCAGAGACCCAGTACTTC
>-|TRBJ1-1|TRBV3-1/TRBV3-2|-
CASSYRNTEAFF
TGTGCCAGCAGCTACAGAAACACTGAAGCTTTCTTT
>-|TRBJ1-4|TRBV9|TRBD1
CASSGGQGAANEKLFF
TGTGCCAGCAGCGGAGGACAGGGGGCGGCTAATGAAAAACTGTTTTTT
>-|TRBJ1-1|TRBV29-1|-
CSVVRPGMNTEAFF
TGCAGCGTTGTTCGGCCAGGCATGAACACTGAAGCTTTCTTT
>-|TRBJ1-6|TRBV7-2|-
CASSGRGGEPYNSPLHF
TGTGCCAGCAGCGGTCGGGGAGGGGAACCCTATAATTCACCCCTCCACTTT
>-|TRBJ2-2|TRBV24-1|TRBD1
CATSDLGQGANTGELFF
TGTGCCACCAGTGATTTGGGACAGGGGGCGAACACCGGGGAGCTGTTTTTT
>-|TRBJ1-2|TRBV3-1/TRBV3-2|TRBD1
CASRHATGPGYTF
TGTGCCAGCAGACATGCGACAGGGCCTGGCTACACCTTC
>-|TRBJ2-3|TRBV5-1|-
CASSPSGQGTQYF
TGCGCCAGCAGCCCGTCGGGCCAGGGGACGCAGTATTTT
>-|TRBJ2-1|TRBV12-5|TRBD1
CASGSGQGVGQFF
TGTGCTAGTGGTTCGGGACAGGGGGTGGGGCAGTTCTTC
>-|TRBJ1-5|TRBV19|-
CASSIVLTGNQPQHF
TGTGCCAGTAGTATAGTATTGACAGGTAATCAGCCCCAGCATTTT
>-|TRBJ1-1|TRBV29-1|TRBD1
CSVTRDRATEAFF
TGCAGCGTTACTCGGGACAGGGCGACTGAAGCTTTCTTT
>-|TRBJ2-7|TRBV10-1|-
CASSEPDSPEEQYF
TGCGCCAGCAGTGAGCCCGACAGCCCGGAGGAGCAGTACTTC
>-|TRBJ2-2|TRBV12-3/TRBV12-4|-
CASSSRGPGELFF
TGTGCCAGCAGTTCAAGGGGCCCCGGGGAGCTGTTTTTT
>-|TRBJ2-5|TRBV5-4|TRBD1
CASSPTGDGETQYF
TGTGCCAGCAGCCCTACAGGGGATGGAGAGACCCAGTACTTC
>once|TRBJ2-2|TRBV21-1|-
CASSKERTTKYTGELFF
TGTGCCAGCAGCAAAGAGCGGACTACTAAATACACCGGGGAGCTGTTTTTT
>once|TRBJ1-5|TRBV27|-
CASSPRQVNQPQHF
TGTGCCAGCAGTCCCAGACAGGTTAATCAGCCCCAGCATTTT
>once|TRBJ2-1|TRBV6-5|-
CASFPLTGTEQFF
TGTGCCAGCTTCCCACTCACAGGGACTGAGCAGTTCTTC
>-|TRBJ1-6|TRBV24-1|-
CATSDAGREPLHF
TGTGCCACCAGTGATGCCGGGAGAGAGCCCCTCCACTTT
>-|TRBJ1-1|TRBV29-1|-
CSVLRGTEAFF
TGCAGCGTTCTTCGGGGGACTGAAGCTTTCTTT
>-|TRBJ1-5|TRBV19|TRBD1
CASSIGVEGAHGNQPQHF
TGTGCCAGTAGTATAGGGGTAGAGGGGGCTCATGGCAATCAGCCCCAGCATTTT
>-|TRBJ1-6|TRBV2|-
CATRQSSYNSPLHF
TGTGCCACCCGACAGAGCTCCTATAATTCACCCCTCCACTTT
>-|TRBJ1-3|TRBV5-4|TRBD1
CASSSGQGAAGNTIYF
TGTGCCAGCAGCTCCGGACAGGGGGCGGCCGGAAACACCATATATTTT
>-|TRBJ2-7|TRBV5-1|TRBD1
CASSFKRDRDYEQYF
TGCGCCAGCAGCTTTAAGAGGGACAGGGACTACGAGCAGTACTTC
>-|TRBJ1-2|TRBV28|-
CASSPNRDFYGYTF
TGTGCCAGCAGTCCCAACCGGGACTTCTATGGCTACACCTTC